This is a list of T cell receptor beta chains from one sample in a study of patients and donors after allogeneic stem cell transplantation. One entry per CDR3 protein, called by TCRdb with MiXCR from the RT-PCR reads. The data show 70,000 to 85,000 distinct CDR3 sequences, with 26% seen just once and around 27% held by the top ten. Sequencing used blood, either unsorted or a sorted T cell fraction (not recorded which). The source of these receptors is a human donor who was either an allogeneic HSCT recipient or a stem cell or donor lymphocyte infusion donor (not recorded which). It is not recorded whose cells these are; they may come from a transplant donor. The CDR3 runs from the conserved cysteine through the conserved F or W. A D gene is named only where the DNA matches it firmly. The size entry is marked missing in some rows and otherwise reads once, few, many or a size class.

CASSPQSSYEQYF | TGCGCCAGCAGCCCCCAGAGCTCCTACGAGCAGTACTTC | TRBV5-1 | - | - | TRBJ2-7
CASSQLSRTEAFF | TGTGCCAGCAGCCAATTATCGCGAACTGAAGCTTTCTTT | TRBV3-1 | - | - | TRBJ1-1
CASSLGKGLAANEQFF | TGCGCCAGCAGCTTGGGCAAGGGACTAGCGGCCAATGAGCAGTTCTTC | TRBV5-1 | TRBD2 | few | TRBJ2-1
CATAPSGYSNTGELFF | TGTGCCACCGCTCCCTCGGGGTACTCGAACACCGGGGAGCTGTTTTTT | TRBV2 | - | few | TRBJ2-2
CARGRNKNIQYF | TGTGCCAGGGGGAGGAACAAAAACATTCAGTACTTC | TRBV6-1 | - | - | TRBJ2-4
CASSFFPGSRQKLFF | TGTGCCAGCAGCTTTTTCCCGGGGTCCCGCCAAAAACTGTTTTTT | TRBV7-8 | - | few | TRBJ1-4
CASSPGGYTF | TGTGCCAGCAGCCCAGGGGGCTACACCTTC | TRBV12-3/TRBV12-4 | - | few | TRBJ1-2
CAISEPHGNEQFF | TGTGCCATCAGTGAGCCACATGGCAATGAGCAGTTCTTC | TRBV10-3 | - | - | TRBJ2-1
CASSLGGHPPNYGYTF | TGTGCCAGCAGCTTAGGTGGGCACCCGCCTAACTATGGCTACACCTTC | TRBV11-3 | - | few | TRBJ1-2
CSATAGGTGYTF | TGCAGTGCTACCGCAGGGGGTACGGGCTACACCTTC | TRBV20-1 | TRBD1 | few | TRBJ1-2